One and the same sample provided the 27 T cell receptor beta chains below, sequenced in a study of identical twins. TCRdb reprocessed the 5' RACE reads with MiXCR, giving one entry per CDR3 protein. In the table there are roughly 690,000 distinct CDR3 sequences, 21% of which are singletons. These same data were also listed under a study on T cells expressing NK-cell markers.

Sequencing was done on a sample of PBMCs. The receptors stem from a woman younger than 35 in good health.

This clonotype was seen repeatedly, ten times or more. V gene TRBV12-3 or TRBV12-4 combines with J gene TRBJ1-1; D remains ambiguous. The CDR3 consists of 13 residues. Trimming pared 3 bases from V and 1 base from J, leaving 6 bases between. This chain's CDR3 is CASSFRQNTEAFF. DNA of the CDR3: TGTGCCAGCAGTTTCAGACAGAACACTGAAGCTTTCTTT.

This clonotype has a count of ten or more. The CDR3 bases are TGCAGCGTTGAAAGTAGATTAGGGGGGAGCGAGCAGTACTTC. Its translation: CSVESRLGGSEQYF. The rearrangement uses TRBV29-1 and TRBJ2-7; D could derive from TRBD1 or TRBD2 (6 bases each). Deletions cut 2 bases from V and 6 bases from J, with 17 bases between. CDR1 and CDR2 (germline): SQVTM, ANQGSEA. The CDR3 has 14 residues.

This sequence joins TRBV6-1 and TRBJ2-1, with D tentatively TRBD2 (5 bases). The length of the CDR3 is 16 residues. Per the germline V gene, CDR1 is MNHNS and CDR2 is SASEGT. The germline V and J ends were trimmed by 4 bases and 10 bases, with 23 bases remaining between them. DNA of the CDR3: TGTGCCAGCAGTGGGACCTTCGCCGGAGCGGTGAGGGAGCAGTTCTTC. Its translation: CASSGTFAGAVREQFF.

This chain connects TRBV12-3 or TRBV12-4 to TRBJ2-1; weak D call: TRBD2 (6 bases). This CDR3 comprises 15 residues. The V and J ends lost 5 bases and 7 bases respectively, with 18 bases between them. The CDR3, as DNA: TGTGCCAGCAGTGCTCCGGGACTCGTCTATAATGAGCAGTTCTTC. Its protein product is CASSAPGLVYNEQFF.

The V gene is TRBV5-1, the J gene TRBJ2-7, with 8 bases identical to TRBD1. The junction had 16 bases not matched to a gene; V was cut back by 7 bases and J by 7 bases. The CDR3 covers 15 residues. Germline values: CDR1 SGHRS, CDR2 YFSETQ. CDR3 nucleotide sequence: TGCGCCAGCGGGACAGGTAATTCCGGACGGGAGGAGCAGTACTTC. Protein: CASGTGNSGREEQYF.

The rearrangement joins TRBV25-1 to TRBJ2-5; TRBD1 matches 7 bases. Trimming took 4 bases from V and 5 from J; bases not matched to a gene: 10. The length of the CDR3 is 15 residues. CDR1 and CDR2 from the germline V gene are MGHDK and SYGVNS. The CDR3 bases are TGTGCCAGCAGTGGGGGGCCAGGGGGTGGGGAGACCCAGTACTTC. Amino acids: CASSGGPGGGETQYF.

This clonotype was counted only a few times. V usage is TRBV20-1 and J usage is TRBJ2-1; 7 nucleotides align to TRBD1. With 3 bases clipped from V and 8 bases from J, the junction kept 4 bases outside the gene matches. The length of the CDR3 is 12 residues. Germline CDR1 and CDR2: DFQATT and SNEGSKA (reference sequence). The CDR3 nucleotides read TGCAGTGCTAGTGGGACAGCACATGAGCAGTTCTTC. This translates into CSASGTAHEQFF.

This clonotype appeared a few times. The chain joins TRBV7-9 to TRBJ2-1; either TRBD1 or TRBD2 may supply D (5 bases each). V was cut by 4 bases and J by 0 bases, with 16 bases left in between. CDR3 size: 17 residues. From germline, CDR1 is SEHNR and CDR2 FQNEAQ (reference sequence). CDR3 coding DNA: TGTGCCAGCAGCTCCCCCGGGACCCAAAGCTCCTACAATGAGCAGTTCTTC. Encoded protein: CASSSPGTQSSYNEQFF.

This clonotype was detected ten times or more. J is TRBJ2-1 and V is TRBV5-5; unclear D gene. The CDR3 spans 13 residues. In germline, CDR1 is SGHKS, CDR2 YYEKEE (reference sequence). V dropped 6 bases and J dropped 6 bases, with 13 bases sitting between them. The CDR3 region is CASNQDTFNEQFF. The CDR3 region has the DNA TGTGCCAGCAACCAAGACACCTTCAATGAGCAGTTCTTC.

This chain links TRBV7-2 with TRBJ2-1; D possibly corresponds to TRBD2 (5 bases). This CDR3 is built from 15 residues. V lost 5 bases and J lost 6, with 17 bases in between. Germline V gene sequence: CDR1 SGHTA, CDR2 FQGNSA. The CDR3 DNA reads TGTGCCAGCAGCCCGCAGCGGAGCATCCGCAATGAGCAGTTCTTC. This gives the protein CASSPQRSIRNEQFF.

The table lists this clonotype with a few counts. The V call is TRBV7-9, the J call TRBJ2-1, with 7 bases identical to TRBD2. Germline-derived CDR1 and CDR2 are SEHNR and FQNEAQ (reference sequence). The CDR3 has 15 amino acids. The ends lost 4 bases at V and 10 bases at J; junction bases unmatched: 13. CDR3 sequence: CASSWREGLGPEQFF. In DNA, the CDR3 is TGTGCCAGCAGCTGGAGGGAGGGTCTGGGGCCCGAGCAGTTCTTC.

This sequence joins TRBV7-9 and TRBJ2-7; possibly TRBD1 for D (6 bases). CDR1 is SEHNR, CDR2 FQNEAQ, per germline (reference sequence). The CDR3 extends over 14 amino acids. Trimming left V 0 bases short and J 7 bases short, with 13 bases between. In nucleotides, the CDR3 is TGTGCCAGCAGCTTAGCGGACCGGGACATAGAGCAGTACTTC. Translated: CASSLADRDIEQYF.

This clonotype was observed at least ten times. The chain combines TRBV7-8 with TRBJ2-5, with 8 nucleotides matching TRBD2. With V trimmed by 5 bases and J by 1 base, 9 bases remained unmatched. Germline CDR1 is SGHVS and CDR2 is FQNEAQ. The CDR3 runs to 16 residues. CDR3 protein: CASSRFLGLAQETQYF. CDR3 nucleotides: TGTGCCAGCAGCCGTTTTCTCGGACTAGCCCAAGAGACCCAGTACTTC.

The chain has TRBV6-5 and TRBJ2-1; D is undetermined. V lost 2 bases to trimming and J lost 10 bases, with 6 bases between them. The CDR3 has 11 amino acids. Germline V lookup: CDR1 MNHEY, CDR2 SVGAGI. The CDR3 protein is CASSYGSEQFF. The CDR3 bases are TGTGCCAGCAGTTACGGGTCAGAGCAGTTCTTC.

The chain joins TRBV7-2 to TRBJ2-6; 8 nucleotides match TRBD1. The CDR3 consists of 15 residues. Germline CDR1 and CDR2: SGHTA and FQGNSA. The J segment lost 6 bases and the V segment lost 1 base, leaving 2 bases of the junction unmatched. The CDR3 is CASSLGQGLANVLTF. In nucleotides, the CDR3 is TGTGCCAGCAGCTTAGGACAGGGGTTGGCCAACGTCCTGACTTTC.

This clonotype was seen a handful of times. The CDR3 DNA reads as TGTGCCAGCAGCCAACCTCGGGGCGGACGCACAGATACGCAGTATTTT. Translation gives CASSQPRGGRTDTQYF. The rearrangement joins TRBV7-2 to TRBJ2-3, with D perhaps given as TRBD1 or TRBD2 (5 bases each). The V gene's germline CDR1 is SGHTA and CDR2 FQGNSA. The V gene lost 5 bases and the J gene lost 1 base, with 16 bases spanning the gap. CDR3 length: 16 residues.

The chain recombines TRBV12-3 or TRBV12-4 with TRBJ1-1; D not certain. Deletions cut 3 bases from V and 10 bases from J, with 6 bases between. This CDR3 is built from 10 residues. The CDR3 DNA reads as TGTGCCAGCAGTTTGGAAACAGCTTTCTTT. Amino acid sequence: CASSLETAFF.

This clonotype was observed a few times. The V call is TRBV27, the J call TRBJ1-6; D gene uncertain. The length of the CDR3 is 12 residues. Trimming cost V 3 bases and J 10 bases, with 7 bases left between them. The germline V gene has CDR1 MNHEY and CDR2 SMNVEV (reference sequence). The CDR3 spells CASSFSKSPLHF. The CDR3 nucleotides are TGTGCCAGCAGTTTCTCTAAGTCACCCCTCCACTTT.

This sequence joins TRBV7-8 and TRBJ2-7; weak D call: TRBD2 (6 bases). The CDR3 totals 15 residues. Germline V CDR1 and CDR2: SGHVS, FQNEAQ. The V end was cut by 6 bases, the J end by 0 bases, with 15 bases between. CDR3 sequence reads: CASRPERAPSYEQYF. The CDR3 DNA sequence: TGTGCCAGCAGACCGGAGCGGGCGCCCTCCTACGAGCAGTACTTC.

The genes are TRBV6-5 and TRBJ2-1, with TRBD2 matching over 12 bases. CDR3 length: 16 amino acids. Germline V gives CDR1 MNHEY, CDR2 SVGAGI. Germline trimming cut 2 bases from V and 5 bases from J; bases unmatched to any gene: 4. The CDR3 sequence is CASSYRTSGVHNEQFF. The CDR3 DNA sequence: TGTGCCAGCAGTTACCGGACTAGCGGGGTACACAATGAGCAGTTCTTC.

This rearrangement joins TRBV12-3 or TRBV12-4 to TRBJ1-6, with TRBD1 matching 7 bases. The CDR3 extends over 15 amino acids. Unmatched junction bases numbered 8, after V lost 5 bases and J lost 7 bases. CDR3 DNA sequence: TGTGCCAGCAGTCAAACAGGGGTTGTCAATTCACCCCTCCACTTT. Amino acid sequence: CASSQTGVVNSPLHF.

CDR3 DNA sequence: TGCAGTGGGGCCGGGACTAGCGGGCCCAATGAGCAGTTCTTC. This translates into CSGAGTSGPNEQFF. The chain employs TRBV20-1 and TRBJ2-1; 12 nucleotides agree with TRBD2. J was trimmed by 6 bases and V by 7 bases; bases with no gene match: 7. The CDR3 totals 14 residues. CDR1 DFQATT and CDR2 SNEGSKA come from the germline V gene (reference sequence).

This clonotype occurred many times. CDR3 in amino acids: CSALGLAVQYNEQFF. CDR3 DNA sequence: TGCAGCGCCCTGGGACTAGCGGTACAATACAATGAGCAGTTCTTC. The rearrangement joins TRBV29-1 to TRBJ2-1; 11 bases map to TRBD2. The CDR3 consists of 15 residues. J was trimmed by 4 bases and V by 7 bases; bases with no gene match: 9. CDR1 is SQVTM and CDR2 is ANQGSEA in the germline V gene.

This clonotype was seen only a few times. The genes are TRBV5-5 and TRBJ1-1, with D maybe TRBD1 (6 bases). Germline CDR1 and CDR2: SGHKS and YYEKEE (reference sequence). CDR3 length equals 15 residues. V was clipped by 0 bases and J by 4 bases, with 13 bases between them. CDR3 DNA sequence: TGTGCCAGCAGCTTGGTAGGGGGTGAGGGCACTGAAGCTTTCTTT. Its translation: CASSLVGGEGTEAFF.

J is TRBJ2-1 and V is TRBV7-9; D gene ambiguous. V lost 8 bases to trimming and J lost 0 bases, with 8 bases between them. Germline assignment: CDR1 SEHNR and CDR2 FQNEAQ (reference sequence). The CDR3 runs 13 residues. The CDR3 is CASVQSSYNEQFF. CDR3 nucleotides: TGTGCCAGCGTTCAGAGCTCCTACAATGAGCAGTTCTTC.

This clonotype was seen repeatedly, ten times or more. This rearrangement joins TRBV4-3 to TRBJ2-1, with TRBD2 as a possible D gene (5 bases). Germline CDR1 LGHNA, CDR2 YSLEER. V was shortened by 0 bases and J by 2 bases, with 11 bases between the two germline ends. This CDR3 region has 16 residues. This CDR3 reads CASSQEAEETYNEQFF. For the CDR3, the DNA is TGCGCCAGCAGCCAAGAAGCGGAGGAAACCTACAATGAGCAGTTCTTC.

This clonotype was recorded a few times. This chain uses TRBV27 with TRBJ2-3; tentatively, D is TRBD2 (5 bases). Trimming left V 1 base short and J 3 bases short, with 23 bases between. The length of the CDR3 is 19 residues. Germline lookup yields CDR1 MNHEY and CDR2 SMNVEV (reference sequence). The CDR3 is CASSLLWAGYTSGTDTQYF. DNA for the CDR3: TGTGCCAGCAGTTTATTGTGGGCAGGATACACTTCGGGGACAGATACGCAGTATTTT.